These 6 T cell receptor beta chains originate from one sample sequenced in a study of blood T cell repertoires in COVID-19. The data were produced by immunoSEQ multiplex PCR, yet TCRdb's version contains in-frame clones alone and is incomplete. The sample carries about 34,000 clones, 70% to 80% recorded once. Sequenced material: peripheral blood. These receptors were taken from a human donor in a cohort sampled during active COVID-19.

The table lists this clone with many counts. The CDR3 DNA reads TGTGCCAGCAGTTTAGGACAGGGCCCGACCTACGAGCAGTACTTC. This encodes CASSLGQGPTYEQYF. The chain joins TRBV27 to TRBJ2-7; 8 nucleotides align to TRBD1. The V segment lost 2 bases and the J segment 2 bases; nucleotides outside the gene matches: 5. This CDR3 region has 15 residues. Germline V gives CDR1 MNHEY, CDR2 SMNVEV (reference sequence).

This clone has more than one count but fewer than ten. The chain recombines TRBV4-2 with TRBJ2-7; the D is unclear. Germline CDR1 LGHNA, CDR2 YNFKEQ. The CDR3 length is 15 residues. V was shortened by 0 bases and J by 0 bases, with 9 bases between the two germline ends. Here the CDR3 reads CASSQELSDSYEQYF. The CDR3 coding sequence is TGTGCCAGCAGCCAAGAGCTGTCAGACTCCTACGAGCAGTACTTC.

The chain employs TRBV5-4 and TRBJ2-3; a possible D gene is TRBD1 (5 bases). The CDR3 length is 16 residues. CDR1 SGHNT and CDR2 YYREEE come from the germline V gene (reference sequence). V lost 5 bases to trimming and J lost 0 bases, with 16 bases between them. CDR3 residues: CASSSQDVISTDTQYF. CDR3 in DNA: TGTGCCAGCAGTTCACAGGATGTGATTAGCACAGATACGCAGTATTTT.

V is TRBV14 and J is TRBJ2-5; D not resolved. The CDR3 is made up of 14 amino acids. Trimming removed 2 bases at V and 1 base at J, with 8 bases between. Germline CDR1 and CDR2: SGHDN and FVKESK. The CDR3 DNA is TGTGCCAGCAGCCAACAGGCAACCCAAGAGACCCAGTACTTC. This sequence encodes CASSQQATQETQYF.

The CDR3, as DNA: TGTGCCAGCACTCTAAGGGGGTCTCACGAGCAGTACTTC. As protein: CASTLRGSHEQYF. This chain connects TRBV12-3 or TRBV12-4 to TRBJ2-7, with D perhaps matching TRBD1 (6 bases). The V end was cut by 7 bases, the J end by 5 bases, with 15 bases between. The CDR3 loop spans 13 amino acids.

This rearrangement joins TRBV5-6 to TRBJ1-2; D is unclear. The germline CDR1 and CDR2 sequences are SGHDT and YYEEEE. The CDR3 is 16 residues long. The V and J ends lost 0 bases and 2 bases respectively, with 14 bases between them. The CDR3: CASSLGRKNQNYGYTF. CDR3 coding DNA: TGTGCCAGCAGCTTGGGCAGAAAAAATCAAAACTATGGCTACACCTTC.